This TCR beta chain was captured in a study of shared clonotypes between healthy human individuals. The germline CDR1 and CDR2 sequences are MNHEY and SMNVEV (reference sequence). V lost 1 base to trimming and J lost 2 bases, with 14 bases between them. The CDR3 spans 17 residues. Findings and limits, study-wide: Memory subsets had estimated richness that was generally smaller than that of naive subsets.

This clone is a singleton in its sample. What it binds is unknown. The assay ran at deep level. In the authors' methods: From ImmunoSEQ came sequences covering only the junction and carrying no quality scores, so filtering differed. Assay: immunoSEQ multiplex PCR; the TCRdb copy retains only in-frame clones and omits some. The V and J calls and clone size come from that table; D and trimming were worked out from the DNA. The sample holds about 2,200,000 clones, 90% to 95% seen once. Positive CCR7 selection of CD45RO-negative cells yielded the naive CD8 cells, and terminally differentiated effector memory CD45RA+ cells were excluded.

The chain is built from TRBV27 and TRBJ2-2, with D unresolved. Sequencing input: naive CD8+ T cells from PBMCs. This clonotype was obtained from a young man in good health. Some clones in this sample may be carry-over from other donors' samples. The CDR3 here is CASSLLARAGNTGELFF. The CDR3 DNA is TGTGCCAGCAGTTTATTGGCCCGGGCAGGAAACACCGGGGAGCTGTTTTTT.